Included here is one TCR beta chain sequence, with context. There were healthy Caucasian individuals from Russia, aged about 6 to 100, serving as donors. Through a sample-barcoded 5' primer and a J-beta primer mix, a second PCR was run for roughly 7 to 11 cycles. Any given sample supplied a minimum of 3 million CDR3-containing paired-end reads. Each CDR3 protein is one row after TCRdb ran MiXCR on the 5' RACE reads. The sample lists around 780,000 distinct CDR3 sequences; around 25% were seen once. The data belong to a study of blood T cells in healthy people across ages. These data were also filed under a second study, of T cells of mothers and their children.

This TCR came from a boy between 10 and 17 years old in good health. The sequencing input was blood.

This CDR3 reads CAWSPDSTEQYF. CDR3 nucleotide sequence: TGTGCCTGGAGTCCCGACAGCACCGAGCAGTACTTC. V gene TRBV30 combines with J gene TRBJ2-7; the D gene is possibly TRBD1 (5 bases). Germline CDR1 GTSNPN, CDR2 SVGIG (reference sequence). This CDR3 is 12 amino acids long. Trimming shortened V by 2 bases and J by 6 bases, and 11 bases separated the two germline ends.